This T cell receptor (beta chain) comes out of a study of molecular identifiers for immune sequencing clone quantification. Study summary: Replicates partitioned RNA from roughly 21,000 or 96,000 naive CD8 cells into five parts, sequencing four.

The CDR3 spans 17 residues. CDR1 SGHAT and CDR2 FQNNGV come from the germline V gene. V lost 4 bases and J lost 6; bases outside the gene matches: 13. Previously described methods and listed TCR primers produced bulk TCR libraries. TCRdb re-analysed the PCR reads in MiXCR, keeping a single row per CDR3 protein. This sample yields around 460,000 distinct CDR3 sequences, of which about a fifth are seen a single time; approximately 0.84% belongs to the top ten. Study-wide findings and caveats: For effector cells, clones above 20 RNA copies held over 97% of molecules; for naive cells, under 1%.

As regards this clonotype: Its antigen is as yet unknown.

Sequencing was done on a sample of naive CD8+ T cells from blood, with Jurkat cell RNA spiked in. As to subset: FACS-sorted CD8+CD4-CCR7+CD45RA+ naive T cells. The chain employs TRBV11-2 and TRBJ2-2; 8 positions match TRBD2. The sequence derives from a human donor in good health. Some libraries in this study had Jurkat cell RNA spiked in. The CDR3 nucleotides read TGTGCCAGCAGCTCCTACCCTAGCGGGCCAAACCCCGGGGAGCTGTTTTTT. It translates to CASSSYPSGPNPGELFF.